A selection of T cell receptor beta chains follows, all from one sample in a study of neurological immune-mediated disorders. TCRdb analysed the 5' RACE reads with MiXCR anew, one entry per CDR3 protein. This sample yields 35,000 to 45,000 distinct CDR3 sequences, of which approximately 10% are seen a single time; 3% to 4.5% belongs to the top ten. Sequenced: CD4+ T cells from blood. These receptors all stem from a woman under 40 with HTLV-1-associated myelopathy (HAM/TSP). The CDR3 runs from the conserved cysteine through the conserved F or W. The order of the fields is V gene, D gene, clone size, J gene, CDR3 DNA, CDR3 protein. D genes are given only for firm matches. Size values are once, few and many counts, or a class for expanded clones, and some rows have none.

V gene: TRBV20-1; D gene: -; clone size: many; J gene: TRBJ1-2; CDR3 DNA: TGCAGTGCTAGAGGAGAAGGGGCCTCTGGCTACACCTTC; CDR3 protein: CSARGEGASGYTF
V gene: TRBV20-1; D gene: -; clone size: many; J gene: TRBJ2-7; CDR3 DNA: TGCAGTGCCTTAGGGTCGGGGGTGGAGCAGTACTTC; CDR3 protein: CSALGSGVEQYF
V gene: TRBV20-1; D gene: TRBD1; clone size: many; J gene: TRBJ2-7; CDR3 DNA: TGCAGTGCTAGTTACGCCGGGACAGATTACGAGCAGTACTTC; CDR3 protein: CSASYAGTDYEQYF
V gene: TRBV6-1; D gene: TRBD1; clone size: many; J gene: TRBJ1-5; CDR3 DNA: TGTGCCAGCAACTCCGGGACAGGCCAGCATAATCAGCCCCAGCATTTT; CDR3 protein: CASNSGTGQHNQPQHF
V gene: TRBV2; D gene: TRBD1; clone size: many; J gene: TRBJ1-6; CDR3 DNA: TGTGCCAGCAGCTCACAGGGGGTAAATTCACCCCTCCACTTT; CDR3 protein: CASSSQGVNSPLHF
V gene: TRBV6-5; D gene: -; clone size: many; J gene: TRBJ1-2; CDR3 DNA: TGTGCCAGCAGAAAGAGAGACCGAGGCTCAGCTGGCTACACCTTC; CDR3 protein: CASRKRDRGSAGYTF
V gene: TRBV2; D gene: -; clone size: many; J gene: TRBJ2-1; CDR3 DNA: TGTGCCAGCAGCGCCGGGAATTTGGCCTACAATGAGCAGTTCTTC; CDR3 protein: CASSAGNLAYNEQFF
V gene: TRBV20-1; D gene: TRBD2; clone size: many; J gene: TRBJ2-3; CDR3 DNA: TGCAGTCCCCGGCGGGGGGGCGTGGATACGCAGTATTTT; CDR3 protein: CSPRRGGVDTQYF
V gene: TRBV5-5; D gene: -; clone size: many; J gene: TRBJ2-1; CDR3 DNA: TGTGCCAGCAGCTCCGACAGGTTGGGGACGAATGAGCAGTTCTTC; CDR3 protein: CASSSDRLGTNEQFF
V gene: TRBV3-1; D gene: -; clone size: many; J gene: TRBJ2-4; CDR3 DNA: TGTGCCAGCAGCCAAGGCACGAACATTCAGTACTTC; CDR3 protein: CASSQGTNIQYF
V gene: TRBV20-1; D gene: TRBD1; clone size: many; J gene: TRBJ1-1; CDR3 DNA: TGCAGTGCTAGAGCGTTCTTACAGGGGGCCGCTGAAGCTTTCTTT; CDR3 protein: CSARAFLQGAAEAFF
V gene: TRBV20-1; D gene: TRBD1; clone size: many; J gene: TRBJ1-6; CDR3 DNA: TGCAGTGCTAGGGGGCCGGACAGGGCGGGCTTTGAGCCCCTCCACTTT; CDR3 protein: CSARGPDRAGFEPLHF
V gene: TRBV2; D gene: -; clone size: many; J gene: TRBJ1-5; CDR3 DNA: TGTGCCAGCAGTGTCCAGAGCGGCAATCAGCCCCAGCATTTT; CDR3 protein: CASSVQSGNQPQHF
V gene: TRBV12-3/TRBV12-4; D gene: TRBD2; clone size: many; J gene: TRBJ2-2; CDR3 DNA: TGTGCCAGCAGTTTTGCGCGCGGGGGGGCCGGGACCGGGGAGCTGTTTTTT; CDR3 protein: CASSFARGGAGTGELFF
V gene: TRBV6-5; D gene: -; clone size: many; J gene: TRBJ2-7; CDR3 DNA: TGTGCCAGCAGTTACTCGGCAGAATACGAGCAGTACTTC; CDR3 protein: CASSYSAEYEQYF
V gene: TRBV20-1; D gene: -; clone size: many; J gene: TRBJ2-7; CDR3 DNA: TGCAGTGCTAAAAGGACAGCGCCCCGGGACGAGCAGTACTTC; CDR3 protein: CSAKRTAPRDEQYF
V gene: TRBV12-3/TRBV12-4; D gene: TRBD1; clone size: once; J gene: TRBJ1-6; CDR3 DNA: TGTGCCAGCATGTTAGGGACAGTTAATTCACCCCTCCACTTT; CDR3 protein: CASMLGTVNSPLHF
V gene: TRBV6-1; D gene: TRBD2; clone size: many; J gene: TRBJ2-5; CDR3 DNA: TGTGCCAGCATCACCAATTGGGGGGGAGGAGAGACCCAGTACTTC; CDR3 protein: CASITNWGGGETQYF
V gene: TRBV20-1; D gene: -; clone size: many; J gene: TRBJ1-1; CDR3 DNA: TGCAGTGCTAGAGACTTCTCTGAAGCTTTCTTT; CDR3 protein: CSARDFSEAFF
V gene: TRBV5-1; D gene: TRBD1; clone size: many; J gene: TRBJ2-7; CDR3 DNA: TGCGCCAGCAGCTCCGGGACAGATTTCTACGAGCAGTACTTC; CDR3 protein: CASSSGTDFYEQYF
V gene: TRBV25-1; D gene: -; clone size: many; J gene: TRBJ1-2; CDR3 DNA: TGTGCCAGCAGCAGACAGGAGAACTATGGCTACACCTTC; CDR3 protein: CASSRQENYGYTF
V gene: TRBV27; D gene: -; clone size: many; J gene: TRBJ1-4; CDR3 DNA: TGTGCCAGCAGCCGAGGGCTTTTTCCGAATGAAAAACTGTTTTTT; CDR3 protein: CASSRGLFPNEKLFF
V gene: TRBV7-9; D gene: -; clone size: many; J gene: TRBJ2-1; CDR3 DNA: TGTGCCAGCAGCTTATTGGGGGCTCTGTCCAATGAGCAGTTCTTC; CDR3 protein: CASSLLGALSNEQFF
V gene: TRBV25-1; D gene: TRBD2; clone size: -; J gene: TRBJ2-2; CDR3 DNA: TGTGCCAGCAGGGGGACTAGCGGGGGGCCGGGTACCGGGGAGCTGTTTTTT; CDR3 protein: CASRGTSGGPGTGELFF
V gene: TRBV10-3; D gene: -; clone size: many; J gene: TRBJ1-1; CDR3 DNA: TGTGCCATCAGTGAGTCTGGCCAGAACACTGAAGCTTTCTTT; CDR3 protein: CAISESGQNTEAFF
V gene: TRBV12-3/TRBV12-4; D gene: -; clone size: many; J gene: TRBJ1-1; CDR3 DNA: TGTGCCAGCAACAAAGGAGGGCCCACTGAAGCTTTCTTT; CDR3 protein: CASNKGGPTEAFF
V gene: TRBV5-6; D gene: -; clone size: many; J gene: TRBJ2-1; CDR3 DNA: TGTGCCAGCAGCCGGGCCGTTGAGCAGTTCTTC; CDR3 protein: CASSRAVEQFF